This entry is about one T cell receptor beta chain. Its matching antigen is unknown. This sample was included in a study of T cell responses to AZD1222 COVID-19 vaccine. As for the study in general: Second doses were pooled across both intervals (about 4 or about 12 weeks).

Sequencing used immunoSEQ multiplex PCR; TCRdb keeps in-frame clones, though not all of them. The sample records fewer than 200,000 clones, around 94% being singletons. Study-level findings and limits: Increases in Spike-specific TCR breadth and depth were seen after two AZD1222 doses.

The sample in question was peripheral blood, obtained on day 0 of AZD1222 vaccination. The sequence derives from an adult in good health.

CDR3 region: CASSSDPGTVNTEAFF. The CDR3 DNA sequence: TGCGCCAGCAGCTCGGACCCTGGGACAGTGAACACTGAAGCTTTCTTT. The V call is TRBV5-1, the J call TRBJ1-1, with 7 bases aligning to TRBD1. The CDR3 loop spans 16 amino acids. Germline assignment: CDR1 SGHRS and CDR2 YFSETQ. Trimming cost V 3 bases and J 0 bases; bases outside gene matches: 8.